Ten or more counts support the clone carrying this TCR beta chain. What it binds is not known. These data originate in a study of blood T cells in healthy people across ages. Study results and limitations: Naive CD4+ cells and diversity were both higher in long-lived donors than in aged donors.

V was clipped by 0 bases and J by 2 bases; unmatched bases: 0. Germline CDR1 is DFQATT and CDR2 is SNEGSKA (reference sequence). CDR3 length: 14 amino acids. Using a J-beta primer mix together with a sample-barcoded 5' primer, a second PCR was run for roughly 7 to 11 cycles. Each single sample gave us at least 2.5 million CDR3-containing paired-end reads. MiXCR, run by TCRdb on the 5' RACE reads, gives a single entry per CDR3 protein. The sample yields about 930,000 distinct CDR3 sequences, just under 30% seen once. These data also formed part of another study, on T cells of mothers and their children. That work adds: Over 9.5 million TCR beta CDR3 reads were obtained from each mother, and about 2.9 million from each child.

Source material: blood. The TCR comes from a middle-aged woman in good health. V usage is TRBV20-1 and J usage is TRBJ2-1, with 8 bases identical to TRBD2. CDR3: CSARDGGAYNEQFF. CDR3 nucleotides: TGCAGTGCTAGAGACGGGGGGGCCTACAATGAGCAGTTCTTC.